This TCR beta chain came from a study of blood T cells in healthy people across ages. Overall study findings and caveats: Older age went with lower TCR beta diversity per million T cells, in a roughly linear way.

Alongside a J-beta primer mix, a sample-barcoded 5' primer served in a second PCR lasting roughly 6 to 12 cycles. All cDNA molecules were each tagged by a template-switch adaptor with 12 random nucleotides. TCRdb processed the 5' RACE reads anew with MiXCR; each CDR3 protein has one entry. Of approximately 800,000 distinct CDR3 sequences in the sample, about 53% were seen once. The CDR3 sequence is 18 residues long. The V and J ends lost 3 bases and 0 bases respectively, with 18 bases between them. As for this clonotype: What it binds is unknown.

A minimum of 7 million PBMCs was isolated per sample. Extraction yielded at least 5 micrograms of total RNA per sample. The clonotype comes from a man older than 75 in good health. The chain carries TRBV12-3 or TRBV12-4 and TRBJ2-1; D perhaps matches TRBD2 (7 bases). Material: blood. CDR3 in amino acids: CASSLTPGGGDSYNEQFF. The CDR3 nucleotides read TGTGCCAGCAGTTTGACCCCTGGAGGGGGGGACTCCTACAATGAGCAGTTCTTC.